The source of this T cell receptor beta chain is a study of T cells in Graves' hyperthyroidism and ophthalmopathy (dated by TCRdb to the late 2010s). About the study as a whole: Peripheral blood was collected at initial diagnosis, before any treatment. In about 6 Graves' hyperthyroidism patients, the study also compared T-cell repertoires from thyroid tissue with T-cell repertoires from blood. For training and testing, the approximately 92 patients in the discovery cohort were randomly divided in a 7:3 ratio. TCR Vbeta CDR3 sequencing of some 140 peripheral blood samples (fewer than 45 ophthalmopathy, roughly 74 hyperthyroidism and approximately 17 progressor patients) is reported in the paper. Prospective prediction of ophthalmopathy was tested in an independent validation cohort of under 20 hyperthyroidism patients and roughly 16 patients who later progressed to ophthalmopathy. Following sampling, methimazole starting at 30 mg daily was given to hyperthyroidism patients, and high-dose intravenous methylprednisolone was given to ophthalmopathy patients. To identify TCR V-J signatures that set the groups apart, the researchers used a discovery cohort of 100 patients, made up of under 50 with Graves' ophthalmopathy and 55 to 65 with stable Graves' hyperthyroidism. What the authors observed across the whole study: No statistical method was used to fix the sample size in advance, and group allocation was not hidden from the investigators. A 13 V-J signature model separated ophthalmopathy from stable hyperthyroidism, with approximately 87% sensitivity and just under 84% specificity in cross-validation and 80%/75% in testing. In validation, the model predicted progression to ophthalmopathy with roughly 66% sensitivity and approximately 72% specificity, a median of 6.5 months before onset. Most expanded thyroid clonotypes (frequency above 0.001) were also detected in blood, a finding suggesting that blood repertoires may reflect thyroid immune responses.

Trimming removed 5 bases from V and 8 bases from J, leaving 17 bases between the germline ends. The CDR3 sequence holds 15 residues, the cysteine and phenylalanine included. Of the read, only the CDR3 DNA is kept; its 45 bases are in frame from base 1. CDR1 and CDR2, looked up from the germline V gene, are KGHDR and SFDVKD. As regards this clonotype: The target of this receptor is not known. Per-base qualities were not stored, and no clone one base away is much larger.

The TCR beta CDR3 regions were amplified from RNA transcripts. For the first round of RT-PCR on the TCR CDR3, the HTBI primer set was used together with the Qiagen OneStep RT-PCR kit. A second multiplex PCR round built the libraries, followed by size selection and purification. Libraries were sequenced paired-end with 100 bp reads on an Illumina HiSeq2000. The source study handled its data this way. SOAPnuke was used to process the raw data, with reads discarded if the reads contained adapters or uncalled bases, had a mean Phred below 15, or lacked an exact constant-primer or identifier match. High-quality paired reads were merged using COPE v1.2.5, and each unique nucleotide sequence was defined as a clonotype. MiTCR v1.1 was used to align the clonotypes against IMGT TRBV, TRBD and TRBJ reference segments. Only V-J combinations with frequency above 0.0001, covering roughly 99% of repertoires, were analysed. The TCS score was defined as the ratio of F50 (clonal expansion) to E x V (chaos), calculated using BLOSUM62-based TCRdist between CDR3 peptides within each V-J. Welch's t-statistics and random forest reduced roughly 530 V-J features to fewer than 15, which were used in a naive Bayes classifier (R e1071). TCRdb reanalyzed the raw reads on its own, using fastp at Q25 for trimming and MiXCR for clone calling, and kept in-frame beta chains. Each record represents a unique CDR3 protein, reported with the most common genes and DNA among its rows. These V and J calls are TCRdb output, not the study's own analysis. The sample has fewer than 300,000 distinct CDR3 sequences on record, less than 30% of them singletons. The ten largest clones represent roughly a quarter of the sample.

Hyperthyroidism patients were aged 18 to 65 years and newly diagnosed, with disease duration of less than 2 months. Any patient with an uncontrolled infection, another autoimmune disease, pregnancy or lactation was excluded. Clinical symptoms, serum thyroxine and TRAb, thyroid ultrasound, and orbital computed tomography formed the basis for the diagnoses. Blood from progressor patients was collected at the time of first diagnosis with hyperthyroidism, before any ophthalmopathy symptoms had appeared. PBMCs were isolated from more than 9 ml of fresh peripheral blood by Ficoll-Paque density gradient centrifugation. Progressor patients were first diagnosed with Graves' hyperthyroidism and then developed ophthalmopathy during follow-up. Trizol reagent was used to extract total RNA, and RNA quality was then checked on an Agilent 2100 Bioanalyzer.

This TCR came from a man between 35 and 55 years old with Graves' hyperthyroidism that later progressed to Graves' ophthalmopathy. Specimen: blood. The receptor chain draws on TRBV24-1 and TRBJ2-2; the D gene cannot be resolved reliably. The CDR3 region: CATSGPPMIRGELFF. The DNA sequence reads TGTGCCACCAGTGGTCCTCCCATGATAAGAGGGGAGCTGTTTTTT.